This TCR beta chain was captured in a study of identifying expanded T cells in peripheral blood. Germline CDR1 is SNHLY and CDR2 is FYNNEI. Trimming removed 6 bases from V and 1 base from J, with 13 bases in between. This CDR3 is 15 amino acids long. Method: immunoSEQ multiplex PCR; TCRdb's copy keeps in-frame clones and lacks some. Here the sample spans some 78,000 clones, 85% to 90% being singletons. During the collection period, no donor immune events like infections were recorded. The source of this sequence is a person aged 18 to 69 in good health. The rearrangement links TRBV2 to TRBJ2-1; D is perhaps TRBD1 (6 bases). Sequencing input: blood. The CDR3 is CASRPGQYSYNEQFF. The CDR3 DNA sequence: TGTGCCAGCAGACCCGGACAGTATTCCTACAATGAGCAGTTCTTC.